Listed below are T cell receptor beta chains from one sample, sequenced in a study of cytotoxic CD8 clonotypes in ibrutinib-treated CLL. Assay used: immunoSEQ multiplex PCR; TCRdb lists only in-frame clones, some missing. The table has approximately 74,000 clones, around 80% seen once; the top ten hold roughly 8%. Sequenced material: PBMCs, taken at disease progression, from a patient treated with ibrutinib. These receptors were obtained from a human donor with chronic lymphocytic leukemia. Each CDR3 is given with its conserved first and last residue. D genes are given only for firm matches. Size is omitted from some rows. Given values are once, few, many or a class for expanded clones.

TRBV27	TRBJ2-1	.	.	CASSSALAGGLEQFF	TGTGCCAGCAGTTCCGCTTTGGCCGGGGGCCTCGAGCAGTTCTTC
TRBV5-1	TRBJ1-2	.	.	CASSLQATDGYTF	TGCGCCAGCAGCTTGCAAGCGACAGATGGCTACACCTTC
TRBV19	TRBJ2-5	TRBD2	.	CASSPLAGGIETQYF	TGTGCCAGTAGTCCGCTAGCGGGGGGGATAGAGACCCAGTACTTC
TRBV4-1	TRBJ1-6	.	.	CASSQDGGSPLHF	TGCGCCAGCAGCCAAGATGGAGGTTCACCCCTCCACTTT
TRBV6-6	TRBJ1-2	.	.	CASSRTGNYGYTF	TGTGCCAGCAGTCGTACAGGGAACTATGGCTACACCTTC
TRBV5-4	TRBJ1-4	TRBD1	.	CASRDRGHEKLFF	TGTGCCAGCAGGGACAGGGGTCATGAAAAACTGTTTTTT
TRBV7-9	TRBJ1-2	.	.	CASSPASGSYGYTF	TGTGCCAGCAGCCCCGCCTCAGGGAGTTATGGCTACACCTTC
TRBV28	TRBJ1-4	TRBD1	.	CASGWTGPVEKLFF	TGTGCCAGCGGGTGGACAGGGCCCGTTGAAAAACTGTTTTTT
TRBV28	TRBJ2-7	.	.	CASSLRGSDEQYF	TGTGCCAGCAGTTTACGGGGTTCAGACGAGCAGTACTTC
TRBV5-1	TRBJ2-1	TRBD2	few	CASSRSGGDHNEQFF	TGCGCCAGCAGCCGTAGCGGGGGGGACCACAATGAGCAGTTCTTC
TRBV7-8	TRBJ2-3	.	.	CASSLPRDIYTQYF	TGTGCCAGCAGCTTACCCCGGGACATTTATACGCAGTATTTT
TRBV14	TRBJ1-6	TRBD1	.	CASSQARGLSSPLHF	TGTGCCAGCAGCCAGGCCAGGGGGCTAAGTTCACCCCTCCACTTT
TRBV18	TRBJ1-2	.	.	CASSMGGDYGYTF	TGTGCCAGCTCCATGGGGGGCGACTATGGCTACACCTTC
TRBV7-9	TRBJ1-2	.	.	CASSLPRDLYGYTF	TGTGCCAGCAGCTTACCTCGGGACCTCTATGGCTACACCTTC
TRBV5-1	TRBJ2-3	.	.	CASSFVLWAGGQRPTDTQYF	TGCGCCAGCAGCTTTGTCCTTTGGGCGGGGGGACAGCGACCCACAGATACGCAGTATTTT
TRBV30	TRBJ2-2	.	.	CAWSVPSGELFF	TGTGCCTGGAGTGTACCGAGCGGGGAGCTGTTTTTT
TRBV28	TRBJ1-2	TRBD1	.	CASSFSDRVICTF	TGTGCCAGCAGTTTCAGTGACAGGGTCATTTGCACCTTC
TRBV30	TRBJ2-7	.	.	CAWATQTRRYF	TGTGCCTGGGCGACCCAGACGCGGCGGTACTTC
TRBV5-1	TRBJ2-1	TRBD2	.	CASSSLTSGVGNEQFF	TGCGCCAGCAGCTCCTTGACTAGCGGAGTTGGCAATGAGCAGTTCTTC
TRBV18	TRBJ2-3	TRBD2	.	CASSPLASGSPDTQYF	TGTGCCAGCTCACCACTAGCTAGCGGGAGCCCAGATACGCAGTATTTT
TRBV21-1	TRBJ2-1	.	.	CASSKRVMTSSYNEQFF	TGTGCCAGCAGCAAAAGGGTTATGACGAGCTCCTACAATGAGCAGTTCTTC
TRBV19	TRBJ1-5	.	many	CASSHQGNQPQHF	TGTGCCAGTAGTCATCAGGGTAATCAGCCCCAGCATTTT
TRBV5-6	TRBJ1-1	.	.	CASSLVGSGGTEAFF	TGTGCCAGCAGCTTGGTCGGTTCCGGGGGCACTGAAGCTTTCTTT
TRBV5-1	TRBJ2-5	.	.	CASSPLGRRETQYF	TGCGCCAGCAGCCCCCTGGGGCGTCGGGAGACCCAGTACTTC
TRBV5-3	TRBJ2-7	.	.	CARSLGVRETYEQYF	TGTGCCAGAAGCTTGGGTGTGAGGGAAACCTACGAGCAGTACTTC
TRBV27	TRBJ2-2	TRBD2	.	CASSSEPTSGGLTGELFF	TGTGCCAGCAGTTCAGAGCCGACTAGCGGGGGGCTGACCGGGGAGCTGTTTTTT
TRBV6-6	TRBJ2-7	.	.	CASSVNYEQYF	TGTGCCAGCAGCGTGAACTACGAGCAGTACTTC
TRBV29-1	TRBJ2-7	.	.	CSVIRDSSYEQYF	TGCAGCGTTATCCGGGACTCCTCCTACGAGCAGTACTTC
TRBV9	TRBJ2-3	.	.	CASSVGWDTQYF	TGTGCCAGCAGCGTAGGGTGGGATACGCAGTATTTT
TRBV5-6	TRBJ2-1	.	.	CASSLMAGENEQFF	TGTGCCAGCAGCTTGATGGCCGGTGAGAATGAGCAGTTCTTC
TRBV5-1	TRBJ1-2	.	.	CASSLDYGYTF	TGCGCCAGCAGCTTGGACTATGGCTACACCTTC
TRBV4-2	TRBJ2-3	TRBD2	.	CASSQASWGGVADTQYF	TGTGCCAGCAGCCAAGCGTCCTGGGGAGGGGTAGCAGATACGCAGTATTTT
TRBV29-1	TRBJ1-1	.	.	CSVNVLGTEAFF	TGCAGCGTTAATGTCCTGGGCACTGAAGCTTTCTTT
TRBV5-1	TRBJ1-1	TRBD1	.	CASSWDRGKGEAFF	TGCGCCAGCAGCTGGGACAGGGGGAAGGGTGAAGCTTTCTTT
TRBV19	TRBJ2-7	.	.	CASSIAGAQAYEQYF	TGTGCCAGTAGTATAGCCGGGGCGCAAGCCTACGAGCAGTACTTC
TRBV7-9	TRBJ2-3	.	.	CASSLAHSTDTQYF	TGTGCCAGCAGCTTAGCCCATAGCACAGATACGCAGTATTTT
TRBV12-5	TRBJ2-3	.	.	CASGLVGGDTQYF	TGTGCTAGTGGTTTGGTCGGCGGAGATACGCAGTATTTT
TRBV18	TRBJ2-2	.	few	CASSPPRAGGELFF	TGTGCCAGCTCACCCCCTAGGGCCGGCGGGGAGCTGTTTTTT
TRBV25-1	TRBJ1-1	.	few	CASSWVLGTEAFF	TGTGCCAGCAGTTGGGTCTTGGGCACTGAAGCTTTCTTT
TRBV6-5	TRBJ1-6	.	few	CASSYSMGPWNSPLHF	TGTGCCAGCAGTTACTCGATGGGACCTTGGAATTCACCCCTCCACTTT
TRBV4-1	TRBJ2-4	.	.	CASSSHGLSKNIQYF	TGCGCCAGCAGCTCCCACGGCTTATCCAAAAACATTCAGTACTTC
TRBV4-1	TRBJ1-1	.	.	CASNPLGQSMNTEAFF	TGCGCCAGCAACCCCCTCGGGCAGAGTATGAACACTGAAGCTTTCTTT
TRBV19	TRBJ2-7	.	few	CASSMELKTYEQYF	TGTGCCAGTAGTATGGAACTTAAAACCTACGAGCAGTACTTC
TRBV18	TRBJ1-4	.	.	CASSPVGIRDEKLFF	TGTGCCAGCTCACCAGTGGGGATTCGAGATGAAAAACTGTTTTTT
TRBV6-4	TRBJ2-7	TRBD2	once	CASSDTQERTSGFGSYEQYF	TGTGCCAGCAGTGACACGCAAGAGCGGACTAGCGGGTTCGGCTCCTACGAGCAGTACTTC
TRBV5-4	TRBJ2-1	.	.	CASSPRGGGYNEQFF	TGTGCCAGCAGCCCCCGAGGGGGGGGATACAATGAGCAGTTCTTC
TRBV19	TRBJ2-7	TRBD1	once	CASSYGTGYEQYF	TGTGCCAGTAGTTATGGGACAGGCTACGAGCAGTACTTC
TRBV4-1	TRBJ1-2	.	once	CASSQESHGGKVGYTF	TGCGCCAGCAGCCAAGAATCCCACGGGGGGAAAGTTGGCTACACCTTC
TRBV29-1	TRBJ1-2	TRBD1	.	CSGPGQGGYGYTF	TGCAGCGGGCCGGGACAGGGGGGATATGGCTACACCTTC
TRBV19	TRBJ1-1	.	.	CASSIRQPIQWTEAFF	TGTGCCAGTAGTATCCGTCAGCCTATCCAATGGACTGAAGCTTTCTTT
TRBV5-6	TRBJ1-4	.	.	CASSVKADDSLLEKLFF	TGTGCCAGCAGCGTGAAGGCCGACGACAGCCTCCTTGAAAAACTGTTTTTT
TRBV29-1	TRBJ1-2	.	once	CSVEDGLYYGYTF	TGCAGCGTGGAGGACGGCCTCTACTATGGCTACACCTTC
TRBV28	TRBJ2-7	TRBD2	.	CASSLPRTSGNRVGQYF	TGTGCCAGCAGTTTACCCCGGACTAGCGGGAACCGGGTGGGGCAGTACTTC
TRBV5-1	TRBJ2-3	.	.	CASSLSGTADTQYF	TGCGCCAGCAGCTTGTCCGGGACGGCAGATACGCAGTATTTT
TRBV6-1	TRBJ1-6	.	.	CASSEGGENSPLHF	TGTGCCAGCAGTGAAGGGGGGGAAAATTCACCCCTCCACTTT
TRBV28	TRBJ2-3	TRBD1	few	CASSRPGTGGTQYF	TGTGCCAGCAGCCGTCCCGGGACAGGGGGCACGCAGTATTTT
TRBV30	TRBJ1-6	.	.	CAWGSPLHF	TGTGCCTGGGGTTCACCCCTCCACTTT
TRBV6-1	TRBJ2-1	.	once	CATSLGSTNNEQFF	TGTGCCACCTCGTTAGGGTCTACGAACAATGAGCAGTTCTTC
TRBV2	TRBJ1-2	.	.	CASSGNTF	TGTGCCAGCAGTGGGAACACCTTC